The 9 T cell receptor beta chains in this list originate from one sample, sequenced in a study of shared clonotypes between healthy human individuals. The data were produced by immunoSEQ multiplex PCR, yet TCRdb's version contains in-frame clones alone and is incomplete. The data show about 1.5 million clones, approximately 96% seen once. The sample consisted of naive CD4+ T cells sorted from blood. The subset is: CD45RA+ positively selected. These receptors originate from a man aged 25-45 years in good health.

This rearrangement joins TRBV7-6 to TRBJ2-7, with TRBD2 matching 10 bases. CDR1 SGHVS and CDR2 FNYEAQ come from the germline V gene. J lost 3 bases, V lost 6 bases, and 11 bases had no gene match. The CDR3 covers 16 residues. In DNA form, the CDR3 reads TGTGCCAGCAGTCGGGGCACTAGCGGGATCGGCTACGAGCAGTACTTC. This codes for CASSRGTSGIGYEQYF.

The chain couples TRBV10-3 to TRBJ2-1; TRBD1 matches at 11 bases. The CDR3 is made up of 12 amino acids. CDR1 is ENHRY and CDR2 is SYGVKD in the germline V gene. V was pared by 7 bases and J by 13 bases, with 6 bases of the junction left unmatched. The CDR3 region is CAITPGQGGQFF. In nucleotides, the CDR3 is TGTGCCATCACCCCGGGACAGGGGGGACAGTTCTTC.

The genes are TRBV7-9 and TRBJ2-2, with 7 bases aligning to TRBD1. The trim removed 5 bases at V and 7 bases at J, leaving 13 bases unmatched. The CDR3 extends over 16 amino acids. Germline lookup yields CDR1 SEHNR and CDR2 FQNEAQ (reference sequence). As DNA, the CDR3 is TGTGCCAGCAGCCTACCCGACAGGGATGTAGGCGGGGAGCTGTTTTTT. Protein: CASSLPDRDVGGELFF.

The chain carries TRBV30 and TRBJ2-2; a weak D match, TRBD1 (5 bases). Trimming stripped 0 bases from V and 5 bases from J, with 7 bases between. The CDR3 consists of 13 residues. Germline CDR1 and CDR2: GTSNPN and SVGIG (reference sequence). The chain's CDR3 is CAWSVKGTGELFF. The CDR3 DNA reads TGTGCCTGGAGTGTTAAGGGGACCGGGGAGCTGTTTTTT.

As concerns this clone: At one of its ends the junction is not consistent with the germline gene, which may arise from a read error. Here the CDR3 reads CASSATGTGSHPSVF. The CDR3 nucleotides read TGTGCCAGCAGCGCGACCGGGACAGGGAGCCACCCGAGCGTATTC. This chain connects TRBV9 to TRBJ2-7; 9 bases agree with TRBD1. This CDR3 is 15 amino acids long. The germline CDR1 and CDR2 sequences are SGDLS and YYNGEE. The variable domain in full, completed from reference TRBV9 and TRBJ2-7, reads DSGVTQTPKHLITATGQRVTLRCSPRSGDLSVYWYQQSLDQGLQFLIQYYNGEERAKGNILERFSAQQFPDLHSELNLSSLELGDSALYFCASSATGTGSHPSVFGPGTRLTVT.

V is TRBV27 and J is TRBJ2-5, with a weak D call TRBD2 (6 bases). CDR1 is MNHEY, CDR2 SMNVEV, per germline (reference sequence). The CDR3 spans 14 residues. Trimming took 6 bases from V and 4 from J, leaving 15 bases between them. The CDR3 reads CASRTLGGLETQYF. The CDR3 bases are TGTGCCAGCAGAACCCTGGGGGGTCTAGAGACCCAGTACTTC.

The chain carries TRBV2 and TRBJ1-4; D is perhaps TRBD1 (5 bases). Germline CDR1 is SNHLY and CDR2 is FYNNEI. This CDR3 is built from 15 residues. The V end lost 7 bases, the J end lost 5 bases, and 17 bases lay between the germline ends. CDR3 protein: CASNRGGRQNEKLFF. CDR3 DNA: TGTGCCAGCAATAGAGGAGGGCGACAGAATGAAAAACTGTTTTTT.

This chain connects TRBV18 to TRBJ2-7; 14 nucleotides agree with TRBD2. V was clipped by 4 bases and J by 0 bases; unmatched bases: 5. In germline, CDR1 is KGHSH, CDR2 LQKENI. There are 17 residues in the CDR3. The CDR3 nucleotides read TGTGCCAGCTCACATGGGACTAGCGGGGGCAGCTCCTACGAGCAGTACTTC. Amino acid sequence: CASSHGTSGGSSYEQYF.

J is TRBJ1-1 and V is TRBV28, with 7 nucleotides matching TRBD1. Germline CDR1 and CDR2: MDHEN and SYDVKM. J lost 0 bases, V lost 7 bases, and 14 bases had no gene match. There are 17 residues in the CDR3. CDR3 sequence: CASIGPGDSSMNTEAFF. The DNA for the CDR3 is TGTGCCAGCATAGGTCCTGGGGACAGCTCCATGAACACTGAAGCTTTCTTT.